Shown below are 7 T cell receptor beta chains from a single sample sequenced in a study of blood T cell repertoires in COVID-19. Sequencing was performed with immunoSEQ multiplex PCR; in TCRdb, only in-frame clones are kept and a portion is missing. The repertoire consists of approximately 260,000 clones, with roughly 86% occurring once and the leading ten covering approximately 4%. Material for sequencing was peripheral blood. All receptors derive from a man younger than 35 with active or convalescent COVID-19.

The genes are TRBV6-5 and TRBJ2-1, with TRBD1 matching over 8 bases. CDR1 is MNHEY, CDR2 SVGAGI, per germline. CDR3 length equals 15 residues. Trimming at V came to 6 bases and at J to 5 bases, leaving 9 bases not matched to a gene. The CDR3 coding sequence is TGTGCCAGCAGAGGTAAAGGGACAGGAGACAATGAGCAGTTCTTC. Translation gives CASRGKGTGDNEQFF.

There are a few counts of this clone. The gene calls are TRBV5-5 and TRBJ1-3, with 7 bases aligning to TRBD1. This CDR3 contains 13 residues. Germline lookup yields CDR1 SGHKS and CDR2 YYEKEE (reference sequence). V lost 9 bases to trimming and J lost 1 base; unmatched junction nucleotides: 4. In DNA form, the CDR3 reads TGTGCCACATCCAGGGGGTCTGGAAACACCATATATTTT. Protein: CATSRGSGNTIYF.

The chain has TRBV5-4 and TRBJ1-3; no definite D call. The germline CDR1 and CDR2 sequences are SGHNT and YYREEE (reference sequence). V was clipped by 0 bases and J by 0 bases, with 10 bases between them. The CDR3 is 16 amino acids. Here the CDR3 DNA reads TGTGCCAGCAGCTTGGCCGGCGCTAGCTCTGGAAACACCATATATTTT. It is translated as CASSLAGASSGNTIYF.

The chain combines TRBV6-5 with TRBJ2-1, with 10 bases matching TRBD1. The V gene end was trimmed by 4 bases and the J gene end by 4 bases; junction bases not matched to a gene: 4. This CDR3 has 15 amino acids. Looked up from germline, CDR1 is MNHEY and CDR2 is SVGAGI. The CDR3 DNA reads as TGTGCCAGCAGTTTCCGGGACAGGGGATACAATGAGCAGTTCTTC. It translates to CASSFRDRGYNEQFF.

The gene calls are TRBV2 and TRBJ1-6; the D gene is possibly TRBD1 (6 bases). This CDR3 spans 16 amino acids. Deletions cut 2 bases from V and 5 bases from J, with 13 bases between. The V gene's germline CDR1 is SNHLY and CDR2 FYNNEI. The DNA of the CDR3 is TGTGCCAGCAGTGAAAGAGGACAGCTGAATAATTCACCCCTCCACTTT. It is translated as CASSERGQLNNSPLHF.

The V and J genes are TRBV2 and TRBJ2-7; TRBD2 matches at 9 bases. Germline loops: CDR1 SNHLY, CDR2 FYNNEI. Trimming took 6 bases from V and 2 from J; bases not matched to a gene: 2. There are 13 residues in the CDR3. As DNA, the CDR3 is TGTGCCAGCAGCGAGCGGGGGGCCTACGAGCAGTACTTC. Translation gives CASSERGAYEQYF.

This clone has a handful of counts. This chain links TRBV28 with TRBJ1-5; no clear D gene. The CDR3 length is 12 residues. The V gene's germline CDR1 is MDHEN and CDR2 SYDVKM. V was cut by 5 bases and J by 6 bases, with 8 bases left in between. CDR3 residues: CASSPPRQPQHF. DNA of the CDR3: TGTGCCAGCAGTCCCCCTCGTCAGCCCCAGCATTTT.